The rows below give T cell receptor beta chains drawn from one sample of a study of blood T cell repertoires in COVID-19. Clones were read by immunoSEQ multiplex PCR, and TCRdb kept only the in-frame ones, dropping some. In the table there are under 300,000 clones, around 90% of which are singletons. The sample consisted of PBMCs or T cells enriched from blood (not recorded which). These receptors all stem from a woman in her 40s who had recovered from COVID-19. Both conserved end residues are part of each CDR3. A D gene is named only where the DNA matches it firmly. Not every row has a clone size; where given, it reads once, few, many or a size class.

abundance,d_gene,v_gene,j_gene,CDR3aa,CDR3nt
NA,NA,TRBV9,TRBJ1-3,CASSVDAGSGGNTIYF,TGTGCCAGCAGCGTAGACGCAGGGTCGGGTGGAAACACCATATATTTT
once,TRBD1,TRBV9,TRBJ1-6,CASSVAEGAVTVSPLHF,TGTGCCAGCAGCGTAGCCGAGGGGGCGGTGACCGTCTCACCCCTCCACTTT
NA,TRBD1,TRBV27,TRBJ1-2,CASSRTGRLGYGYTF,TGTGCCAGCAGTAGGACAGGGCGCCTTGGCTATGGCTACACCTTC
NA,NA,TRBV19,TRBJ1-6,CASSPISAGATSPLHF,TGTGCCAGTAGTCCCATATCCGCGGGCGCAACTTCACCCCTCCACTTT
NA,NA,TRBV18,TRBJ1-2,CASSPPSGDGYTF,TGTGCCAGCTCACCCCCTTCCGGGGATGGCTACACCTTC
NA,NA,TRBV5-1,TRBJ2-1,CASSFGVSYNEQFF,TGCGCCAGCAGCTTTGGAGTCTCCTACAATGAGCAGTTCTTC
NA,NA,TRBV5-1,TRBJ1-2,CASSIQANYGYTF,TGCGCCAGCAGCATACAGGCTAACTATGGCTACACCTTC
few,NA,TRBV10-1,TRBJ2-7,CASRLDYEQYF,TGCGCCAGCAGGCTAGACTACGAGCAGTACTTC
few,TRBD1,TRBV30,TRBJ1-6,CAWSVREWGTESSPLHF,TGTGCCTGGAGTGTAAGGGAGTGGGGGACAGAATCTTCACCCCTCCACTTT
NA,NA,TRBV6-5,TRBJ2-2,CASSSGVRSGELFF,TGTGCCAGCAGTTCCGGGGTACGATCCGGGGAGCTGTTTTTT
NA,NA,TRBV7-9,TRBJ2-1,CASSFSKRSSSYNEQFF,TGTGCCAGCAGCTTTTCTAAGCGATCTAGCTCCTACAATGAGCAGTTCTTC
NA,TRBD1,TRBV2,TRBJ1-1,CASSHDRGNTEAFF,TGTGCCAGCAGTCACGACAGGGGAAACACTGAAGCTTTCTTT
NA,TRBD1,TRBV5-4,TRBJ1-2,CASSFGDRGLPPYGYTF,TGTGCCAGCAGCTTCGGGGACAGGGGGCTCCCCCCCTATGGCTACACCTTC
NA,NA,TRBV7-9,TRBJ2-7,CASSFTGIIYEQYF,TGTGCCAGCAGCTTTACGGGAATAATATACGAGCAGTACTTC
few,TRBD1,TRBV30,TRBJ1-2,CAWRVGRGQEHGYTF,TGTGCCTGGAGGGTCGGCAGGGGGCAGGAGCATGGCTACACCTTC
NA,TRBD2,TRBV5-1,TRBJ2-1,CASSLGLAGIYNEQFF,TGCGCCAGCAGCTTGGGACTAGCGGGAATCTACAATGAGCAGTTCTTC
few,TRBD1,TRBV5-1,TRBJ1-1,CASSLDRGPEAFF,TGCGCCAGCAGCTTGGACAGGGGGCCTGAAGCTTTCTTT
NA,NA,TRBV18,TRBJ2-1,CASSPPLGPSSYNEQFF,TGTGCCAGCTCACCGCCGTTGGGGCCCAGCTCCTACAATGAGCAGTTCTTC
NA,TRBD1,TRBV11-2,TRBJ1-3,CASSPDRVAGNTIYF,TGTGCCAGCAGCCCAGACAGGGTCGCCGGAAACACCATATATTTT
NA,NA,TRBV11-3,TRBJ2-3,CASSDAGDTQYF,TGTGCCAGCAGTGATGCAGGAGATACGCAGTATTTT
once,NA,TRBV30,TRBJ1-1,CAWSGSGGRISTLTAFF,TGTGCCTGGAGTGGTTCCGGGGGTAGAATTTCAACCCTAACGGCTTTCTTT
NA,NA,TRBV5-6,TRBJ1-2,CASSLGQMTGYTF,TGTGCCAGCAGCTTGGGACAGATGACTGGCTACACCTTC
NA,TRBD1,TRBV9,TRBJ1-1,CASSVGAGGYTEAFF,TGTGCCAGCAGCGTAGGGGCAGGGGGATACACTGAAGCTTTCTTT
NA,NA,TRBV7-8,TRBJ1-4,CASSLGRGAGEKLFF,TGTGCCAGCAGCTTAGGGCGGGGTGCCGGAGAAAAACTGTTTTTT
NA,TRBD1,TRBV29-1,TRBJ1-5,CSAKETGDRNQPQHF,TGCAGCGCCAAGGAAACAGGGGACCGCAATCAGCCCCAGCATTTT
NA,NA,TRBV12-3/TRBV12-4,TRBJ2-1,CASSFGGRLEQFF,TGTGCCAGCAGTTTCGGCGGGCGACTCGAGCAGTTCTTC
once,NA,TRBV6-2/TRBV6-3,TRBJ1-1,CASSNSPPEAFF,TGTGCCAGCAGCAATAGCCCTCCTGAAGCTTTCTTT
NA,NA,TRBV7-2,TRBJ2-3,CASSPYTDTQYF,TGTGCCAGCAGCCCCTATACAGATACGCAGTATTTT
NA,NA,TRBV27,TRBJ2-3,CASSTYRGGFADTQYF,TGTGCCAGCAGTACTTACAGGGGAGGTTTCGCAGATACGCAGTATTTT
NA,TRBD2,TRBV5-1,TRBJ2-5,CASSLEGLAGALQETQYF,TGCGCCAGCAGCTTGGAGGGTCTAGCGGGGGCTTTGCAAGAGACCCAGTACTTC
NA,TRBD1,TRBV4-2,TRBJ1-5,CASSQNAGGLQPQHF,TGTGCCAGCAGCCAAAATGCAGGGGGACTTCAGCCCCAGCATTTT
NA,NA,TRBV5-4,TRBJ2-5,CASSPTVQETQYF,TGTGCCAGCAGCCCGACTGTACAAGAGACCCAGTACTTC
NA,NA,TRBV6-5,TRBJ1-5,CASSPAGLQPQHF,TGTGCCAGCAGCCCCGCGGGGTTGCAGCCCCAGCATTTT
NA,NA,TRBV2,TRBJ1-5,CASSPQGLSNQPQHF,TGTGCCAGCAGTCCTCAGGGACTTAGCAATCAGCCCCAGCATTTT
NA,NA,TRBV9,TRBJ2-2,CASSVRGQNTGELFF,TGTGCCAGCAGCGTCAGGGGTCAAAACACCGGGGAGCTGTTTTTT
NA,TRBD1,TRBV5-1,TRBJ1-2,CASHDRANYGYTF,TGCGCCAGCCACGACAGGGCTAACTATGGCTACACCTTC
NA,NA,TRBV6-1,TRBJ2-3,CASSDSRTSTDTQYF,TGTGCCAGCAGTGATTCTAGGACAAGCACAGATACGCAGTATTTT
NA,TRBD2,TRBV11-2,TRBJ2-1,CASSLEGLGYNEQFF,TGTGCCAGCAGCTTAGAAGGACTAGGATACAATGAGCAGTTCTTC
NA,TRBD1,TRBV18,TRBJ2-7,CASSPLGQGARSYEQYF,TGTGCCAGCTCACCACTAGGACAGGGGGCCAGATCCTACGAGCAGTACTTC
NA,TRBD1,TRBV5-4,TRBJ2-2,CASSHLTGVDTGELFF,TGTGCCAGCAGCCATCTGACAGGGGTGGACACCGGGGAGCTGTTTTTT
NA,TRBD2,TRBV9,TRBJ2-1,CASSVAASGTLYNEQFF,TGTGCCAGCAGCGTAGCGGCTAGCGGGACCCTCTACAATGAGCAGTTCTTC
NA,NA,TRBV5-6,TRBJ2-7,CASSSIQGSTSYEQYF,TGTGCCAGCAGCTCGATTCAGGGGTCAACCTCCTACGAGCAGTACTTC
NA,TRBD2,TRBV5-1,TRBJ2-1,CASSLPQVAGGPNEQFF,TGCGCCAGCAGCTTGCCCCAAGTGGCGGGAGGGCCCAATGAGCAGTTCTTC
NA,TRBD1,TRBV7-6,TRBJ2-1,CASSLGPRDRGYPKSYNEQFF,TGTGCCAGCAGCTTGGGCCCCCGGGACAGGGGGTATCCTAAGTCCTACAATGAGCAGTTCTTC
NA,NA,TRBV6-2/TRBV6-3,TRBJ2-7,CASSYGPAYEQYF,TGTGCCAGCAGTTACGGGCCAGCCTACGAGCAGTACTTC
NA,NA,TRBV4-2,TRBJ2-1,CARRDWPSSNEQFF,TGTGCCAGAAGGGACTGGCCTAGTTCCAATGAGCAGTTCTTC
many,NA,TRBV6-6,TRBJ2-1,CASSPKIPASLSGLYNEQFF,TGTGCCAGCAGTCCAAAAATCCCCGCCTCGCTCAGCGGGTTGTACAATGAGCAGTTCTTC
NA,NA,TRBV19,TRBJ1-4,CASRIGSSTNEKLFF,TGTGCCAGTAGAATTGGGAGTTCAACTAATGAAAAACTGTTTTTT
NA,NA,TRBV19,TRBJ1-2,CASSIGAGGYGYTF,TGTGCCAGTAGTATAGGTGCGGGGGGCTATGGCTACACCTTC
NA,TRBD2,TRBV7-2,TRBJ2-1,CASSLVGGSYNEQFF,TGTGCCAGCAGCTTGGTGGGAGGGTCGTACAATGAGCAGTTCTTC
once,TRBD1,TRBV7-8,TRBJ1-1,CASSLGTGGMNTEAFF,TGTGCCAGCAGCTTAGGTACAGGGGGCATGAACACTGAAGCTTTCTTT
NA,TRBD1,TRBV2,TRBJ1-1,CASSNGRDRRNTEAFF,TGTGCCAGCAGTAATGGCCGGGACAGGAGAAACACTGAAGCTTTCTTT
NA,TRBD1,TRBV5-1,TRBJ1-2,CASTSGQGDNYGYTF,TGCGCCAGCACCTCAGGACAGGGAGACAACTATGGCTACACCTTC
NA,TRBD2,TRBV19,TRBJ2-3,CASSLGLAGGPDTQYF,TGTGCCAGTAGTTTGGGACTAGCGGGAGGGCCAGATACGCAGTATTTT
NA,TRBD2,TRBV29-1,TRBJ2-5,CSVRKTSGSPYETQYF,TGCAGCGTTCGTAAGACTAGCGGTAGCCCCTACGAGACCCAGTACTTC